The rows below give T cell receptor beta chains drawn from one sample of a study of Ad26.COV2.S vaccination and SARS-CoV-2 variants. Clones were sequenced by immunoSEQ multiplex PCR, and TCRdb holds only the in-frame ones, with some missing. Among approximately 340,000 clones listed, about 91% were seen once. The sequencing here drew on peripheral blood, taken after recovery from COVID-19. The receptors originated from a human donor who had recovered from COVID-19. CDR3s include the opening cysteine and the closing phenylalanine or tryptophan. A D gene is named only where the DNA matches it firmly. Not every row has a clone size; where given, it reads once, few, many or a size class.

TGTGCCAGCAGCCTGGGTGGGGGAGCCCAAGAGACCCAGTACTTC	CASSLGGGAQETQYF	TRBJ2-5	TRBV7-2	.	.
TGTGCCAGCAGCGTAGGGTGGGACACCGTTTACGAGCAGTACTTC	CASSVGWDTVYEQYF	TRBJ2-7	TRBV9	.	.
TGCGCCAGCAGACGAGACCCAGGGGGCGTTAATTCACCCCTCCACTTT	CASRRDPGGVNSPLHF	TRBJ1-6	TRBV4-1	.	TRBD1
TGTGCCAGCAGTGATCTGGACAGAGATAGCAATCAGCCCCAGCATTTT	CASSDLDRDSNQPQHF	TRBJ1-5	TRBV6-1	.	.
TGTGCCAGCAGCTTAGGGGGCTCTGGAAACACCATATATTTT	CASSLGGSGNTIYF	TRBJ1-3	TRBV11-2	.	.
TGCACCAGCAGCCGTCCTAGCGGGGGGGTACATGAGCAGTTCTTC	CTSSRPSGGVHEQFF	TRBJ2-1	TRBV1	once	.
TGTGCCAGCAGTCCGGGACAGGCATACGAGCAGTACTTC	CASSPGQAYEQYF	TRBJ2-7	TRBV12-3/TRBV12-4	.	TRBD1
TGCGCCAGCAGCACCGGGACCGGTATTATGAACACTGAAGCTTTCTTT	CASSTGTGIMNTEAFF	TRBJ1-1	TRBV5-1	.	.
TGTGCCAGCGGGAAGGACTATCTCATGAACACTGAAGCTTTCTTT	CASGKDYLMNTEAFF	TRBJ1-1	TRBV6-5	.	.
TGTGCTAGTGGTTTGAGTAAACAGGGAATCCAGAGCTCCTACGAGCAGTACTTC	CASGLSKQGIQSSYEQYF	TRBJ2-7	TRBV12-5	.	.
TGTGCCAGCAGCTACAGGGAAGGTGAGCAGTACTTC	CASSYREGEQYF	TRBJ2-7	TRBV11-2	.	.
TGTGCCAGCAGCTTATTCGTAGGGGGAGAGCAGCCCCAGCATTTT	CASSLFVGGEQPQHF	TRBJ1-5	TRBV7-9	.	.
TGTGCCAGCAGCGGCCGGGACAGCGACCAAGAGACCCAGTACTTC	CASSGRDSDQETQYF	TRBJ2-5	TRBV9	once	TRBD1
TGTGCCAGCAGCTCTGGACAGGGCTACGAGCAGTACTTC	CASSSGQGYEQYF	TRBJ2-7	TRBV11-3	.	TRBD1
TGCAGCGCGGGACAGGCCGACGGGGAGCTGTTTTTT	CSAGQADGELFF	TRBJ2-2	TRBV29-1	.	TRBD1
TGTGCCAGCAGCTTAAATGCCGTTACCTTC	CASSLNAVTF	TRBJ1-2	TRBV11-2	once	.
TGTGCCAGCAGCTTAACGGGAGAGGAGCCTAACTATGGCTACACCTTC	CASSLTGEEPNYGYTF	TRBJ1-2	TRBV7-9	.	.
TGCGCCAGCAGCTTGGGGTCTGACAGGCTTTACGAGCAGTACTTC	CASSLGSDRLYEQYF	TRBJ2-7	TRBV5-1	.	.
TGTGCCAGCAGCTTCAAAAGCTCTGGAAACACCATATATTTT	CASSFKSSGNTIYF	TRBJ1-3	TRBV5-4	.	.
TGTGCCAGCAGCCCAGGACGGGTCTATGGCTACACCTTC	CASSPGRVYGYTF	TRBJ1-2	TRBV12-3/TRBV12-4	.	.
TGTGCCAGCATGGGACAGGGGGCGCAGGACACTGAAGCTTTCTTT	CASMGQGAQDTEAFF	TRBJ1-1	TRBV28	.	TRBD1
TGTGCCAGCAGTGAAGAAGGGGAAGTCACTGAAGCTTTCTTT	CASSEEGEVTEAFF	TRBJ1-1	TRBV2	.	.
TGTGCCAGCAGTCGACGGGGTAATTCACCCCTCCACTTT	CASSRRGNSPLHF	TRBJ1-6	TRBV6-2/TRBV6-3	.	.
TGTGCCAGCAGCCAAGATACGAGCGGTGAAGCTTTCTTT	CASSQDTSGEAFF	TRBJ1-1	TRBV14	.	.
TGTGCCAGCAGTTATGGTGGGGACTATGGCTACACCTTC	CASSYGGDYGYTF	TRBJ1-2	TRBV6-2/TRBV6-3	.	.
TGTGCCAGCTCCCCCCGCGGGACAAATAGCAATCAGCCCCAGCATTTT	CASSPRGTNSNQPQHF	TRBJ1-5	TRBV27	.	.
TGTGCCAGCAGCGTAGTGGGGGCTGGGGGCTTGAGCTCTGGAAACACCATATATTTT	CASSVVGAGGLSSGNTIYF	TRBJ1-3	TRBV9	.	.
TGTGCCAGCAGCCAGGCCGGGGGGGTGATGTACAATGAGCAGTTCTTC	CASSQAGGVMYNEQFF	TRBJ2-1	TRBV3-1/TRBV3-2	.	TRBD2
TGCAGCGTGCCAGGACAGGGGAGCTACGAGCAGTACTTC	CSVPGQGSYEQYF	TRBJ2-7	TRBV29-1	once	TRBD1
TGTGCCACCAGTGATTCCCGGACTAGCGTTTACTCAGATACGCAGTATTTT	CATSDSRTSVYSDTQYF	TRBJ2-3	TRBV24-1	.	TRBD2
TGTGCCGGGGACTCGGTCTCATACGAGCAGTTCTTC	CAGDSVSYEQFF	TRBJ2-1	TRBV7-9	.	.
TGTGCCAGCAGCTTAGCGAGGGTATACGACAATGAGCAGTTCTTC	CASSLARVYDNEQFF	TRBJ2-1	TRBV7-2	.	.
TGCGCCAGCGGACGATGGGCTGGGGACACTGAAGCTTTCTTT	CASGRWAGDTEAFF	TRBJ1-1	TRBV5-1	.	.